This T cell receptor (beta chain) was retrieved from a study of beta chain features in type 1 diabetes (dated by TCRdb to about 2018). At the level of the whole study: Patients and healthy donors did not differ in mean age, gender distribution, total cell number or subset yield. A total of over 90,000,000 sorted cells were examined across all samples, and a strong correlation was observed between cell number per subset and RNA yield. The study compared the TCRB repertoires of sorted circulating CD4+ T cell subsets in recently diagnosed type 1 diabetes patients with those in matched healthy donors. Naive and central memory subsets were obtained from all 30 or so donors, but regulatory and stem cell-like memory subsets were isolated from only 8 patients and about eight healthy donors. The investigation overall reported the following: Because small numbers of individuals were included in the HLA sub-analyses, any influence of HLA type on TCRB rearrangement was left unresolved. Because cDNA was sequenced instead of genomic DNA, activated cells with high expression could be over-represented, although the groups did not differ in activation or CD3 levels. PCR may preferentially amplify shorter templates, but because patient and control samples were amplified and corrected together, any resulting skew would affect both groups equally. Type 1 diabetes patients showed a moderate but significant shortening of TCRB CDR3 length in all four CD4+ subsets. Fewer insertions and more nucleotide deletions at VDJ recombination sites were observed in patients with type 1 diabetes, implying thymic rearrangement abnormalities. Naive, central memory and regulatory TCRB repertoires appeared more similar among patients than among healthy donors.

A distance of 14 bases separates the germline ends of V and J, which lose 6 bases and 0 bases respectively. The CDR3 contains 15 residues, cysteine and phenylalanine counted. The retained sequence is limited to the CDR3, 45 bases, with the frame set at the first base. The germline V gene supplies CDR1 KGHSH and CDR2 LQKENI. A single peripheral blood draw of around 100 mL on average was collected from each donor into heparinised tubes. Naive, central memory, regulatory and stem cell-like memory CD4+ T cells were sorted on a BD FACSAria II using a panel including CD45RO, CCR7, CD25, CD127, CD95 and CD27. A purity above 95% was achieved for all sorted populations. PBMCs were isolated immediately by Lymphoprep density gradient centrifugation and stained directly without culture. To minimize batch effects, samples were stained and sorted in pairs, one healthy donor with one patient per experiment. The entire isolated RNA was reverse transcribed using the High Capacity cDNA Reverse Transcription Kit, and thus expressed TCRB transcripts were sequenced. Naive, central memory and regulatory T cell samples underwent deep immunoSEQ sequencing, averaging roughly 3.5 million total reads per sample. Sorted cells were lysed in RLT buffer, and RNA was extracted using DNase-treated RNeasy Micro or Mini kits according to cell number. To prevent cross-contamination, every cell subset was processed on its own, while patient and healthy donor samples were processed together. The immunoSEQ multiplex PCR was used to amplify TCRB sequences from cDNA, generating 87-bp fragments that spanned the CDR3 region. Sequencing of the amplicons was performed on the Illumina HiSeq platform. The study's processing was this. Synthetic template baselines were used to correct PCR bias computationally, reads within Hamming distance 2 were collapsed, and singletons that could not be merged were discarded. By aligning reads against IMGT, V, D and J genes, CDR3 length, and insertions or deletions at six rearrangement sites were assigned. Within each subset, clonotype counts were normalized to sorted cell number, and only after that were true diversity and Gini coefficients computed with the tcR R package. Repertoire sharing was quantified using the overlap coefficient calculated on TCRB nucleotide sequences. Out-of-frame TCRB sequences from naive cells were analyzed to stand in for the pre-selection repertoire. Drawn from immuneACCESS, this table holds only the in-frame rearrangements with V and J called that TCRdb kept. Clones are partly lost; checked studies trace under half to an unresolved V gene and leave the rest unexplained. The DNA was the basis for D and trimming; V, J and clone size are from that table. The sample contains hundreds of thousands of clones, about 14% of them found a single time. The top ten hold 0.03% to 0.045% of the sample.

In regard to this clone: The target of this receptor is not known. The record has no base qualities; no much larger clone is one base away.

The chain is made from TRBV18 and TRBJ1-2, with TRBD1 perhaps the D gene, on 5 matching bases. Sequencing was done on a sample of naive CD4+ T cells from blood. This specimen's cell subset or site label, interpreted: true naive CD4+ T cells. The source of this sequence is a man between 18 and 35 years old with type 1 diabetes. The CDR3 reads as follows: CASSPAGGSNYGYTF. The nucleotides read TGTGCCAGCTCGCCAGCCGGGGGTTCTAACTATGGCTACACCTTC.